This is a list of T cell receptor beta chains from one sample in a study of T cell changes during pregnancy in multiple sclerosis. Some clones are missing from TCRdb's copy, which holds only in-frame ones; the method was immunoSEQ multiplex PCR. The sample lists 45,000 to 60,000 clones; about 91% were seen once. The sequences come from peripheral blood, collected after pregnancy. Every receptor here comes from a female donor in good health, enrolled as a control in a pregnancy study. Each CDR3 is given with its conserved first and last residue. A D gene is named only where the DNA matches it firmly. Clone size is given for some rows only: seen once, a few or many times, or a class if the clone is expanded.

D | J | V | size | CDR3 | DNA
TRBD1 | TRBJ1-1 | TRBV6-6 | NA | CASTTTRQGTEAFF | TGTGCCAGCACCACCACCCGACAGGGCACTGAAGCTTTCTTT
NA | TRBJ2-1 | TRBV2 | NA | CASSWTVNEQFF | TGTGCCAGCAGTTGGACAGTCAATGAGCAGTTCTTC
TRBD2 | TRBJ2-7 | TRBV7-6 | NA | CASSLASTSGYEQYF | TGTGCCAGCAGCTTAGCGTCGACTAGCGGGTACGAGCAGTACTTC
NA | TRBJ1-2 | TRBV6-5 | NA | CASSPQGYYGYTF | TGTGCCAGCAGTCCTCAGGGGTACTATGGCTACACCTTC
NA | TRBJ1-1 | TRBV27 | NA | CASSLRAGTEAFF | TGTGCCAGCAGTTTAAGGGCGGGCACTGAAGCTTTCTTT
NA | TRBJ2-3 | TRBV7-9 | NA | CASSLAWDTKDTQYF | TGTGCCAGCAGCTTAGCTTGGGACACTAAGGATACGCAGTATTTT
TRBD1 | TRBJ1-2 | TRBV14 | NA | CASSREDRRQLNYGYTF | TGTGCCAGCAGCCGAGAGGACAGGAGACAGCTAAACTATGGCTACACCTTC
NA | TRBJ2-2 | TRBV11-2 | NA | CASSHSGVRAGELFF | TGTGCCAGCAGTCACAGCGGCGTCCGGGCCGGGGAGCTGTTTTTT
NA | TRBJ1-1 | TRBV29-1 | NA | CSVKTLDEAFF | TGCAGCGTCAAGACACTCGATGAAGCTTTCTTT
NA | TRBJ2-5 | TRBV19 | NA | CASRDGSKETQYF | TGTGCCAGTAGAGACGGGAGCAAAGAGACCCAGTACTTC
NA | TRBJ1-2 | TRBV5-1 | NA | CASSLPRQDNYGYTF | TGCGCCAGCAGCTTGCCCCGACAGGATAACTATGGCTACACCTTC
TRBD1 | TRBJ1-2 | TRBV6-6 | NA | CASSYPLSTGDYGYTF | TGTGCCAGCAGTTACCCACTATCGACAGGGGACTATGGCTACACCTTC
TRBD1 | TRBJ2-7 | TRBV9 | NA | CASSSAGTGVSYEQYF | TGTGCCAGCAGTTCCGCCGGGACAGGGGTCTCCTACGAGCAGTACTTC
NA | TRBJ1-5 | TRBV5-1 | NA | CASRMGTSGNQPQHF | TGCGCCAGCAGAATGGGGACATCAGGGAATCAGCCCCAGCATTTT
NA | TRBJ1-2 | TRBV7-9 | NA | CASSSSDTNPHYGYTF | TGTGCCAGCAGCTCCTCTGACACCAACCCGCACTATGGCTACACCTTC
TRBD2 | TRBJ2-7 | TRBV7-2 | NA | CASSLPGGADEQYF | TGTGCCAGCAGCCTACCCGGGGGGGCCGACGAGCAGTACTTC
TRBD1 | TRBJ2-1 | TRBV5-1 | NA | CASSLRQGLLWRSRYNEQFF | TGCGCCAGCAGCTTGAGACAGGGGCTCCTATGGAGGTCCCGGTACAATGAGCAGTTCTTC
NA | TRBJ1-3 | TRBV2 | once | CASSVGRGHSF | TGTGCCAGCAGTGTGGGCCGGGGACATTCCTTT
TRBD1 | TRBJ1-3 | TRBV2 | NA | CATTQQGKSSAIYF | TGTGCCACCACTCAACAGGGGAAGTCGAGTGCCATATATTTT
TRBD1 | TRBJ1-2 | TRBV25-1 | NA | CASSEYLGTGVTGYTF | TGTGCCAGCAGTGAATATCTAGGGACAGGGGTCACAGGCTACACCTTC
TRBD1 | TRBJ1-2 | TRBV18 | NA | CASSPQGGDGYTF | TGTGCCAGCTCACCCCAGGGGGGCGATGGCTACACCTTC
TRBD2 | TRBJ2-5 | TRBV27 | NA | CASSGPSGRAVGETQYF | TGTGCCAGCAGTGGCCCTAGCGGGAGGGCCGTAGGAGAGACCCAGTACTTC
TRBD1 | TRBJ1-5 | TRBV6-1 | NA | CASSGGQESQPQHF | TGTGCCAGCAGTGGAGGACAGGAAAGTCAGCCCCAGCATTTT
NA | TRBJ1-5 | TRBV27 | NA | CASSFGGGSNQPQHF | TGTGCCAGCAGTTTCGGGGGGGGAAGCAATCAGCCCCAGCATTTT
TRBD1 | TRBJ1-4 | TRBV27 | NA | CASSSDRGKKLFF | TGTGCCAGCAGTTCTGACAGGGGGAAAAAACTGTTTTTT
TRBD2 | TRBJ2-7 | TRBV30 | NA | CAWSPGLAGIYEQYF | TGTGCCTGGAGCCCTGGACTAGCGGGGATCTACGAGCAGTACTTC
TRBD1 | TRBJ1-4 | TRBV4-1 | NA | CASSQGTGDEKLFF | TGCGCCAGCAGCCAAGGGACAGGGGACGAAAAACTGTTTTTT